The 5 T cell receptor beta chains listed next were all sequenced from one sample in a study of T cells after yellow fever vaccination. TCRdb reprocessed the 5' RACE reads with MiXCR, giving one entry per CDR3 protein. The sample shows around 310,000 distinct CDR3 sequences, around 4.1% of them seen only once. The specimen comprised PBMCs, sampled 5 days after the yellow fever booster vaccination. The receptors shown here come from a young man who received the YFV17D yellow fever vaccine.

The chain recombines TRBV7-9 with TRBJ2-5; unclear D gene. Germline V lookup: CDR1 SEHNR, CDR2 FQNEAQ (reference sequence). V was trimmed by 4 bases and J by 1 base, leaving 10 bases between them. The CDR3 has 14 residues. The CDR3: CASSSPRAQETQYF. CDR3 DNA: TGTGCCAGCAGCTCCCCCCGCGCCCAAGAGACCCAGTACTTC.

V usage is TRBV7-8 and J usage is TRBJ2-5; 7 nucleotides match TRBD1. The length of the CDR3 is 15 residues. Germline V gives CDR1 SGHVS, CDR2 FQNEAQ. Trimming cost V 5 bases and J 1 base; bases outside gene matches: 7. CDR3 sequence reads: CASSLLTGLQETQYF. The DNA for the CDR3 is TGTGCCAGCAGCCTTTTGACAGGGCTCCAAGAGACCCAGTACTTC.

This clonotype was seen a few times. J is TRBJ1-6 and V is TRBV5-1, with a possible D match to TRBD1 (6 bases). Germline V gene lookup returns CDR1 SGHRS and CDR2 YFSETQ. V was pared by 0 bases and J by 12 bases, with 25 bases between. This CDR3 is 18 amino acids long. The CDR3 protein is CASSLAERGRPRGGPLHF. The CDR3 DNA reads as TGCGCCAGCAGCTTGGCCGAGAGGGGCAGGCCCAGGGGAGGACCCCTCCACTTT.

This clonotype was detected ten times or more. V gene TRBV19 combines with J gene TRBJ2-7; D ambiguous. CDR3 length: 13 amino acids. The V gene lost 5 bases and the J gene lost 5 bases, with 13 bases spanning the gap. The germline CDR1 and CDR2 sequences are LNHDA and SQIVND (reference sequence). The DNA of the CDR3 is TGTGCCAGTAGTCCCCCGGCGACCGACGAGCAGTACTTC. Translated, it gives CASSPPATDEQYF.

Here the CDR3 reads CASSLDPGRYEQYV. CDR3 DNA: TGTGCCAGCAGCCTTGATCCAGGACGGTACGAGCAGTACGTC. The rearrangement uses TRBV6-2 or TRBV6-3 and TRBJ2-7, with D uncertain. Trimming cost V 6 bases and J 4 bases, with 16 bases left between them. The CDR3 is 14 amino acids. Germline CDR1 reads MNHEY; CDR2 reads SVGEGT.